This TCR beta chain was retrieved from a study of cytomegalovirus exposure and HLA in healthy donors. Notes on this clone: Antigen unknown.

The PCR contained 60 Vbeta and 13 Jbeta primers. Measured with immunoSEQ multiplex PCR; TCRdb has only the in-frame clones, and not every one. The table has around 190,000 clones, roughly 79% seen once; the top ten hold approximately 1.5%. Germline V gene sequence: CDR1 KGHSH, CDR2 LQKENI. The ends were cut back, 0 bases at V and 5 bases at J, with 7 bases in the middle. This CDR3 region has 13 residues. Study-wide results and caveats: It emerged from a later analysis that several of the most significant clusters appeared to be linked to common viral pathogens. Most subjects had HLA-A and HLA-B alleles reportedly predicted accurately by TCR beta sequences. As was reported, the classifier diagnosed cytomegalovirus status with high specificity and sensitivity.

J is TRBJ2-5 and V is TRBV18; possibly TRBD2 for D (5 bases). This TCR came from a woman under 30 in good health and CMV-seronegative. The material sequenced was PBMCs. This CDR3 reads CASSPPGAETQYF. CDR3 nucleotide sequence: TGTGCCAGCTCACCACCGGGAGCGGAGACCCAGTACTTC.